The 20 T cell receptor beta chains below come from one sample, sequenced in a study of T cells in Graves' hyperthyroidism and ophthalmopathy (dated by TCRdb to the late 2010s). The receptor library was made with multiplex PCR. Sequencer: Illumina HiSeq 2000. Amplification of TCR beta CDR3 regions was carried out from RNA transcripts. The TCR CDR3 was subjected to a first round of RT-PCR using the HTBI primer set and the Qiagen OneStep RT-PCR kit. In TCRdb, the public reads were trimmed at Q25 with fastp and aligned with MiXCR, with productive beta chains retained. Rows are unified per CDR3 protein, each entry keeping the most common DNA and genes. For this sample the table gives about 500,000 distinct CDR3 sequences, of which 16% were detected only once. In total, the top ten clones hold 15% to 20% of the sample. Specimen: blood. The receptors originated from a woman younger than 30 with Graves' hyperthyroidism.

This clonotype was seen ten or more times. The CDR3 sequence is CASIPGGQGSTDTQYF. The CDR3, as DNA: TGTGCCAGCATTCCCGGGGGGCAGGGCAGCACAGATACGCAGTATTTT. This chain joins TRBV2 and TRBJ2-3, with a possible D match to TRBD2 (7 bases). The CDR3 has 16 amino acids. V was clipped by 7 bases and J by 0 bases, with 17 bases between them. CDR1 SNHLY and CDR2 FYNNEI come from the germline V gene.

This clonotype appeared many times. The chain is built from TRBV5-1 and TRBJ1-2, with D perhaps matching TRBD1 (6 bases). The CDR3 loop spans 13 amino acids. Trimming shortened V by 1 base and J by 4 bases, and 8 bases separated the two germline ends. Looked up from germline, CDR1 is SGHRS and CDR2 is YFSETQ. CDR3 bases: TGCGCCAGCAGCTTGAAACAGGGCTATGGCTACACCTTC. This codes for CASSLKQGYGYTF. The variable domain in full, with the rest retrieved from reference TRBV5-1 and TRBJ1-2, is KAGVTQTPRYLIKTRGQQVTLSCSPISGHRSVSWYQQTPGQGLQFLFEYFSETQRNKGNFPGRFSGRQFSNSRSEMNVSTLELGDSALYLCASSLKQGYGYTFGSGTRLTVV.

In its sample, this clonotype was seen many times. The V gene is TRBV3-1, the J gene TRBJ1-1; no definite D call. The CDR3 is 14 amino acids. Germline CDR1 reads LGHDT; CDR2 reads YNNKEL (reference sequence). V lost 3 bases to trimming and J lost 8 bases, with 16 bases between them. In DNA form, the CDR3 reads TGTGCCAGCAGCCATCATAATCGGCCAACAGAAGCTTTCTTT. This translates into CASSHHNRPTEAFF.

Turning to this clonotype: Being one base from a much bigger clone, this may be a read error. The chain is built from TRBV20-1 and TRBJ1-5; D unclear. Trimming stripped 3 bases from V and 9 bases from J, with 6 bases between. The CDR3 length is 10 residues. Looked up from germline, CDR1 is DFQATT and CDR2 is SNEGSKA (reference sequence). CDR3 loop: CSASDRPQHF. The CDR3 DNA sequence: TGCAGTGCTAGCGATCGGCCCCAGCATTTT.

The table lists this clonotype with a few counts. The chain combines TRBV5-4 with TRBJ1-1; 7 nucleotides match TRBD1. The CDR3 totals 16 residues. Germline values: CDR1 SGHNT, CDR2 YYREEE (reference sequence). The V segment lost 3 bases and the J segment 1 base; nucleotides outside the gene matches: 9. This CDR3 is CASSSWGTVENTEAFF. CDR3 DNA: TGTGCCAGCAGCTCCTGGGGGACAGTAGAGAACACTGAAGCTTTCTTT.

This clonotype was observed at least ten times. The gene calls are TRBV3-1 and TRBJ1-5, with TRBD1 as a possible D gene (5 bases). The CDR3 spans 14 residues. Germline assignment: CDR1 LGHDT and CDR2 YNNKEL (reference sequence). V lost 5 bases to trimming and J lost 4 bases, with 12 bases between them. CDR3 sequence reads: CASSRRGANQPQHF. The CDR3 DNA follows: TGTGCCAGCAGCAGGCGAGGGGCAAATCAGCCCCAGCATTTT.

This chain links TRBV7-2 with TRBJ2-7; D not certain. From germline, CDR1 is SGHTA and CDR2 FQGNSA. The CDR3 extends over 13 amino acids. V was shortened by 3 bases and J by 6 bases, with 12 bases between the two germline ends. The CDR3 sequence is CASSFYLDREQYF. The CDR3 region has the DNA TGTGCCAGCAGCTTCTACTTAGATCGCGAGCAGTACTTC.

A few counts support this clonotype. The CDR3 is CSARDWRVGYTF. The CDR3 bases are TGCAGTGCTAGAGATTGGAGGGTAGGCTACACCTTC. V usage is TRBV20-1 and J usage is TRBJ1-2; D remains unclear. Germline lookup yields CDR1 DFQATT and CDR2 SNEGSKA (reference sequence). The CDR3 covers 12 residues. Between the trimmed V and J ends, which lost 0 bases and 8 bases, there was a span of 10 bases.

This rearrangement joins TRBV13 to TRBJ2-1; D might be TRBD2 (5 bases). V lost 4 bases and J 7 bases, leaving 23 bases between the germline ends. The CDR3 sequence is 17 residues long. Germline V gives CDR1 PRHDT, CDR2 FYEKMQ (reference sequence). In nucleotides, the CDR3 is TGTGCCAGCAGCTCCGCGGGTCTAGCCCCTTGGGAAAATGAGCAGTTCTTC. Amino acids: CASSSAGLAPWENEQFF.

This clonotype was recorded many times. V usage is TRBV5-1 and J usage is TRBJ2-5; TRBD2 matches 8 bases. Trimming at V came to 4 bases and at J to 7 bases, leaving 18 bases not matched to a gene. The CDR3 has 17 amino acids. Looked up from germline, CDR1 is SGHRS and CDR2 is YFSETQ. The CDR3 DNA is TGCGCCAGCAGCGAACTACTAGCGGAGGTGGGCCTAGGGACCCAGTACTTC. It is translated as CASSELLAEVGLGTQYF.

Many counts were recorded for this clonotype. The chain's CDR3 is CASSPEEYTQYF. CDR3 nucleotide sequence: TGTGCCAGCAGCCCAGAGGAATATACGCAGTATTTT. The V gene is TRBV7-4, the J gene TRBJ2-3; D gene uncertain. Trimming shortened V by 5 bases and J by 7 bases, and 10 bases separated the two germline ends. CDR3 length equals 12 residues. Germline CDR1 reads SGHVT; CDR2 reads SQSDAQ.

The V call is TRBV7-2, the J call TRBJ1-2, with TRBD1 as a possible D gene (5 bases). CDR3 length: 14 amino acids. The V gene's germline CDR1 is SGHTA and CDR2 FQGNSA. V lost 2 bases, J lost 5 bases, and 12 bases lay in between. CDR3 nucleotide sequence: TGTGCCAGCAGCTTACAGGGATTTGGGTATGGCTACACCTTC. Encoded protein: CASSLQGFGYGYTF. Full variable domain (outside the CDR3, taken from reference TRBV7-2 and TRBJ1-2): GAGVSQSPSNKVTEKGKDVELRCDPISGHTALYWYRQSLGQGLEFLIYFQGNSAPDKSGLPSDRFSAERTGGSVSTLTIQRTQQEDSAVYLCASSLQGFGYGYTFGSGTRLTVV.

A few counts support this clonotype. The genes are TRBV18 and TRBJ1-2; D gene ambiguous. The germline V and J ends were trimmed by 3 bases and 2 bases, with 13 bases remaining between them. The CDR3 has 15 residues. The V gene's germline CDR1 is KGHSH and CDR2 LQKENI. CDR3 sequence reads: CASSPDGRHNYGYTF. CDR3 coding DNA: TGTGCCAGCTCACCGGACGGGCGGCACAACTATGGCTACACCTTC.

The rearrangement uses TRBV7-2 and TRBJ2-7; D ambiguous. Trimming removed 3 bases at V and 3 bases at J, with 6 bases between. The CDR3 contains 12 residues. The V gene's germline CDR1 is SGHTA and CDR2 FQGNSA. The CDR3 sequence is CASSFMGYEQYF. The CDR3 coding sequence is TGTGCCAGCAGCTTTATGGGCTACGAGCAGTACTTC.

This clonotype was observed a few times. This chain uses TRBV12-3 or TRBV12-4 with TRBJ2-2; TRBD1 is a possible D gene (5 bases). This CDR3 spans 14 amino acids. Between the trimmed V and J ends, which lost 1 base and 7 bases, there was a span of 10 bases. In DNA form, the CDR3 reads TGTGCCAGCAGTTTAGGACAGTATGACGGGGAGCTGTTTTTT. Amino acids: CASSLGQYDGELFF.

The V gene is TRBV6-1, the J gene TRBJ1-5; 9 bases agree with TRBD1. The CDR3 loop spans 18 amino acids. From germline, CDR1 is MNHNS and CDR2 SASEGT. V lost 6 bases, J lost 0 bases, and 12 bases stayed unmatched. CDR3 sequence reads: CASSARDRVIYSNQPQHF. Written as DNA, the CDR3 is TGTGCCAGCAGCGCCCGGGACAGGGTAATTTATAGCAATCAGCCCCAGCATTTT.

This chain links TRBV19 with TRBJ1-1; the D is unclear. V lost 1 base, J lost 8 bases, and 8 bases lay in between. The CDR3 length is 12 residues. Germline CDR1 LNHDA, CDR2 SQIVND (reference sequence). The CDR3 reads CASSIALGEAFF. In DNA form, the CDR3 reads TGTGCCAGTAGTATAGCCTTAGGGGAAGCTTTCTTT.

This clonotype was counted many times. This chain connects TRBV10-1 to TRBJ2-7, with D perhaps matching TRBD2 (6 bases). Trimming took off 2 bases at V and 4 bases at J, with 12 bases between the two ends. The CDR3 sequence is 14 residues long. Looked up from germline, CDR1 is WNHNN and CDR2 is SYGVQD (reference sequence). DNA for the CDR3: TGCGCCAGCAGTGAGGCAGCGGGCTTATACGAGCAGTACTTC. The encoded protein is CASSEAAGLYEQYF.

The gene calls are TRBV3-1 and TRBJ2-2, with D perhaps given as TRBD1 or TRBD2 (5 bases each). The germline V gene encodes CDR1 LGHDT and CDR2 YNNKEL (reference sequence). CDR3 length: 15 residues. Trimming took 0 bases from V and 4 from J, leaving 9 bases between them. The CDR3 loop is CASSQDVRGTGELFF. The CDR3 DNA sequence: TGTGCCAGCAGCCAAGATGTGAGGGGCACCGGGGAGCTGTTTTTT.

Points on this clonotype: A much larger clone lies a single base off, so this may be a read error. The CDR3 DNA follows: TGTGCCAGCAGCTTAGGGCTCGGGCCAGCGCACTACGAGCAGTACTTC. It translates to CASSLGLGPAHYEQYF. The chain uses TRBV7-9 and TRBJ2-7; no definite D call. Germline assignment: CDR1 SEHNR and CDR2 FQNEAQ (reference sequence). The V end was cut by 1 base, the J end by 3 bases, with 16 bases between. The CDR3 extends over 16 amino acids.